This T cell receptor beta chain came from a study of CD8+CD57+ T cells in acquired aplastic anemia (dated by TCRdb to 2017 to 2018). With regard to the full study: Extracted DNA from sorted CD4+ and CD8+ cells averaged 3.2 ug, ranging from 0.2 to 27.4 ug. Healthy donor samples averaged approximately 10 million reads for CD4+ and approximately 11 million for CD8+ cells. The full study reports these points: Around 30 CD8+ CDR3 sequences were shared between patients and controls but appeared highly expressed in patients and within their immunodominant clones. Patients and healthy controls showed no significant difference in CD8+ Simpson's diversity (P=0.060).

The study deep-sequenced TCR repertoires of sorted CD4+ and CD8+ blood T cells from severe aplastic anemia patients and healthy subjects. Ficoll-Paque density gradient centrifugation was used to isolate peripheral blood mononuclear cells. CD4+ and CD8+ T cells were sorted by FACS or magnetic beads before DNA extraction. Germline trimming: 6 bases from V, 8 bases from J; junction bases outside gene matches: 5. There are 14 amino acids in the CDR3, from cysteine to phenylalanine inclusive. The sequence is cut down to CDR3 DNA, 42 bases in frame from base 1. CDR1 SGHAT and CDR2 FQNNGV were looked up in the germline V gene. This clonotype was observed a handful of times. There is no known antigen for this receptor. Base qualities are not at hand, and no much larger clone is one base apart. TCR beta VDJ combination and CDR3 sequence profiling used genomic DNA as the template. An Illumina HiSeq 2000 was the platform used for TCR repertoire sequencing. Turning to the authors' computational methods: Repertoires were assessed using TRBV/TRBJ rearrangement plots, CDR3 size and DJ length profiles, and Simpson's diversity index. The immunodominant clone was defined as the most abundant DNA sequence in deep sequencing data. CDR3 amino acid sequences were screened for sharing across subjects and compared with published repertoires and the VDJdb database. TCRdb itself trimmed the public reads at Q25 with fastp, ran MiXCR and retained productive beta chains. Every distinct CDR3 protein forms one entry, paired with its most common genes and DNA. For this entry, the V and J calls and clone size follow TCRdb and not the study's own pipeline. This sample lists 150,000 to 200,000 distinct CDR3 sequences; 35% to 50% were detected once. The ten top clones hold under 3.5% of the sample.

The V and J genes are TRBV11-2 and TRBJ2-1, and TRBD2 matches 12 of the central bases. Source material: sorted CD4+, CD8+, or CD8+CD57+ T cells (not recorded which) from PBMCs. The receptor was derived from a human donor in good health. In nucleotide form, the sequence is TGTGCCAGCAGTCGTAGACTAGCGGGGGATGAGCAGTTCTTC. The translation is CASSRRLAGDEQFF.